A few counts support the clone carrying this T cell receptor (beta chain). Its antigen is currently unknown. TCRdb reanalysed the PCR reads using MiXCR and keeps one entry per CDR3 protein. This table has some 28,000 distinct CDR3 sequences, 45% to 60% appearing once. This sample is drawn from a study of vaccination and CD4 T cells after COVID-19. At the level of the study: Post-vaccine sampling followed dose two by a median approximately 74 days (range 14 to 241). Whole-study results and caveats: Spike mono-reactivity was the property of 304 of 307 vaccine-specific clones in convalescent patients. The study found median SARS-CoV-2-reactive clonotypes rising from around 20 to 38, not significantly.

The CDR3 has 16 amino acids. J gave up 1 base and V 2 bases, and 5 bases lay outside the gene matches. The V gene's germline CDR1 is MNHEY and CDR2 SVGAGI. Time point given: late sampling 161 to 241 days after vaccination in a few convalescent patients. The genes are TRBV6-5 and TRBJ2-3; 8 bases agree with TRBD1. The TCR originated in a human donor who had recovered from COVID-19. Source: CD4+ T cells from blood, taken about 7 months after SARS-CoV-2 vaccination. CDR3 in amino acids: CASSYTPGQGTDTQYF. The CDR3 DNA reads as TGTGCCAGCAGTTACACCCCGGGACAGGGCACAGATACGCAGTATTTT.